This TCR beta chain was identified in a study of cytomegalovirus exposure and HLA in healthy donors. In the study overall: Of over 300 genotyped donors, 70% to 85% clustered with self-reported Caucasian donors.

A multiplex PCR was run with 60 Vbeta primers and 13 Jbeta primers. The method was immunoSEQ multiplex PCR; TCRdb's version includes in-frame clones alone and lacks a portion of them. The sample has roughly 93,000 clones; around four fifths are singletons. The CDR3 length is 17 residues. The rearrangement joins TRBV21-1 to TRBJ2-1; the table's D gene call, TRBD1, was not cross checked with the DNA. TRBV21-1 is a recognized pseudogene. The receptor was isolated from a young man in good health and CMV-seronegative. Source material: PBMCs. The CDR3 reads CASSKARDGTVYNEQFF. As DNA, the CDR3 is TGTGCCAGCAGCAAAGCGAGGGACGGGACAGTATACAATGAGCAGTTCTTC.